What follows is one T cell receptor beta chain and its context. Antigen specificity is unknown. J was trimmed by 5 bases and V by 5 bases; bases with no gene match: 20. The CDR3 has 18 residues. Germline values: CDR1 SGHAT, CDR2 FQNNGV. This sample is drawn from a study of T-cell reconstitution after alpha-beta-depleted transplantation in children. Findings and caveats of the study: Some patients owed their high day-60 TCRbeta diversity to surviving recipient T cells and thymic progenitors. Reportedly, roughly two months post-transplant, alpha-beta T cells arose from several hundred expanded graft clones. A year post-transplant, T-cell counts and diversity derived mostly from newly produced T cells.

Preparation of the TCRbeta library was carried out with unique molecular identifiers. In TCRdb, the PCR reads were re-called with MiXCR into one record per CDR3 protein. The data contain about 980,000 distinct CDR3 sequences, under 30% of them singletons. The clonotype comes from a boy younger than two who had a stem cell transplant for SCID, so the T cells may come from the graft donor. Material: PBMCs, mostly from graft donor cells, obtained 360 days after TCRalphabeta/CD19-depleted stem cell transplant. The V and J genes are TRBV11-2 and TRBJ2-5, with 7 bases aligning to TRBD1. In nucleotides, the CDR3 is TGTGCCAGCAGCCGTACAGGGGCAGCGCCCCTGATACGGGAGACCCAGTACTTC. Its translation: CASSRTGAAPLIRETQYF.